The T cell receptor (beta chain) under discussion was sequenced for a study of CD8 T cells in ankylosing spondylitis listed by TCRdb under 2017. Turning to the overall study: The study set out to find disease-linked TCR variants by profiling T cell receptor beta repertoires in ankylosing spondylitis patients and healthy donors. The whole study cohort included 108 healthy donors and around 24 ankylosing spondylitis patients. Peripheral blood samples were taken, and synovial fluid was additionally collected from ankylosing spondylitis patients.

The sample holds many counts of this clonotype. No antigen is known for it. It has no much larger one-base neighbor in the sample; base qualities were not kept. Broader findings and caveats from the paper: Significant enrichment of the disease-linked clones was reported in matched synovial fluid samples from ankylosing spondylitis patients. In peripheral blood, the disease-linked clones were found at relatively low frequencies and had a CD8+ phenotype. Some motif variants were previously reported in synovial fluid and blood of reactive arthritis patients, suggesting common disease-initiation mechanisms. A TCR beta motif of eight highly homologous amino acid variants appeared characteristic of blood from ankylosing spondylitis patients.

The junction carries 17 bases between V and J, which are trimmed by 0 bases and 2 bases respectively. CDR1 and CDR2, per the germline V gene (reference sequence), are LNHNV and YYDKDF. Measured from the cysteine to the phenylalanine, the CDR3 is 18 residues long. Only the CDR3 portion is preserved as DNA: 54 bases, with reading frame beginning at the first base. The instrument was an Illumina HiSeq 2500. TCR beta libraries were prepared by quantitative 5'-RACE with molecular barcodes. Per the original workflow: To identify disease-linked TCR variants, a new computational method was used, one built on a probabilistic model of VDJ rearrangement. TCRdb cleaned the public reads at Q25 with fastp, built clones with MiXCR and kept in-frame beta chains. Here each entry gathers all rows of one CDR3 protein and keeps the most common genes and DNA. For this entry, the V and J calls and clone size follow TCRdb and not the study's own pipeline. For this sample there are roughly 220,000 distinct CDR3 sequences; under 12% appear just once. Over 20% of the sample comes from the top ten.

Sequenced sample: blood, either unsorted or a sorted T cell fraction (not recorded which). This TCR was sampled from a male donor with ankylosing spondylitis or in good health (not recorded which). The chain is encoded by TRBV15 joined to TRBJ2-1, with the D call perhaps TRBD1 or TRBD2, as 6 bases match in each case. The CDR3 here reads CATSRDRGGLAPYNEQFF. The sequence in DNA is TGTGCCACCAGCAGAGATAGAGGGGGGCTTGCCCCCTACAATGAGCAGTTCTTC. Where the CDR3 stops, the reference TRBV15 and TRBJ2-1 genes take over; the full variable domain is DAMVIQNPRYQVTQFGKPVTLSCSQTLNHNVMYWYQQKSSQAPKLLFHYYDKDFNNEADTPDNFQSRRPNTSFCFLDIRSPGLGDTAMYLCATSRDRGGLAPYNEQFFGPGTRLTVL.